These T cell receptor beta chains were read from a single sample in a study of breast tumors, draining lymph nodes, adjacent tissues. Each CDR3 protein gets one entry after TCRdb re-called the multiplex PCR reads with MiXCR. Seen here are tens of thousands of distinct CDR3 sequences, approximately 45% observed once, and the top ten hold 10%. Sequencing was carried out using breast tumor tissue. The receptors shown here come from a female donor with breast cancer. Some clones in this sample may be carry-over from other donors' samples. The CDR3 runs from the conserved cysteine through the conserved F or W. A D gene is named only where the DNA matches it firmly. Expanded clones are given a class, and other clones once, few, many or no size at all.

D	V	J	size	DNA	CDR3
-	TRBV2	TRBJ1-2	many	TGTGCCAGCAGTAGGCAGGGTAACTATGGCTACACCTTC	CASSRQGNYGYTF
-	TRBV12-3/TRBV12-4	TRBJ2-2	few	TGTGCCAGCAGTTTCCCCGGGGAGCTGTTTTTT	CASSFPGELFF
TRBD1	TRBV7-9	TRBJ2-7	-	TGTGCCAGCAGCGTCTCCGGGACAGCCTACGAGCAGTACTTC	CASSVSGTAYEQYF
-	TRBV12-3/TRBV12-4	TRBJ2-7	many	TGTGCCAGCAGTTTACAGACATCTACCTACGAGCAGTACTTC	CASSLQTSTYEQYF
-	TRBV20-1	TRBJ1-5	-	TGCAGTGCTGAGGACAGTTACAATGAGCCTCAGCATTTT	CSAEDSYNEPQHF
-	TRBV24-1	TRBJ2-3	-	TGTGCCACCATTGGCGGGCGGATTTCCACAGATACGCAGTATTTT	CATIGGRISTDTQYF
-	TRBV29-1	TRBJ2-5	-	TGCAGCGTTGTCAGGACGTCAATCCAAGAGACCCAGTACTTC	CSVVRTSIQETQYF
TRBD1	TRBV6-6	TRBJ1-1	few	TGTGCCGGAAAGACAGGGGAGGGAACTGAAGCTTTCTTT	CAGKTGEGTEAFF
TRBD2	TRBV20-1	TRBJ2-3	-	TGCAGCGATACAGTAGCGGGAGGGCCTGTTGACACAGATACGCAGTATTTT	CSDTVAGGPVDTDTQYF
-	TRBV5-8	TRBJ2-3	many	TGTGCCAGCAGCTTGTACCTAGGCACCAACACAGATACGCAGTATTTT	CASSLYLGTNTDTQYF
TRBD1	TRBV11-2	TRBJ1-1	-	TGTGCCAGCAGACCGGACAGGCGGGGCACTGAAGCTTTCTTT	CASRPDRRGTEAFF
-	TRBV27	TRBJ1-2	many	TGTGCCAGCAGCTCCTTAGGGGGGAATAAGGGGAACTATGGCTACACCTTC	CASSSLGGNKGNYGYTF
TRBD1	TRBV2	TRBJ2-2	many	TGTGCCAGCATGAACGACAGGGGGGGCACCGGGGAGCTGTTTTTT	CASMNDRGGTGELFF
-	TRBV2	TRBJ2-2	many	TGTGCCAGCAAACTTAGCTGGACGATCGGCGGGGAGCTGTTTTTT	CASKLSWTIGGELFF
TRBD2	TRBV5-1	TRBJ2-1	many	TGCGCCAGCAGCCAAAGCGGGGGATACAATGAGCAGTTCTTC	CASSQSGGYNEQFF
-	TRBV20-1	TRBJ1-4	-	TGCAGTGCTAGAGGGAAGGGCACTAATGAAAAACTGTTTTTT	CSARGKGTNEKLFF
TRBD2	TRBV6-6	TRBJ2-5	many	TGTGCCAGCAAAATGAGTCCGGGAGGGCGTCGAGAGACCCAGTACTTC	CASKMSPGGRRETQYF
-	TRBV11-2	TRBJ2-5	many	TGTGCCAGCAGCCTTATGTACCAAGAGACCCAGTACTTC	CASSLMYQETQYF
TRBD1	TRBV28	TRBJ2-7	many	TGTGCCAGCAGGCGGGGGACAGGGGCCCTATGGGAGCAGTACTTC	CASRRGTGALWEQYF
TRBD2	TRBV24-1	TRBJ2-3	-	TGTGCCACCAGTGATTTGGAGAGCGGGAGGGCCCAAGATACGCAGTATTTT	CATSDLESGRAQDTQYF
-	TRBV2	TRBJ2-2	-	-	CASSVGRGSNTGELSF
-	TRBV20-1	TRBJ2-7	many	TGCAGTGCTAGAGAGCTACCGGGACACGACTACGAGCAGTACTTC	CSARELPGHDYEQYF
TRBD2	TRBV11-3	TRBJ2-1	many	TGTGCCAGCAGCGCCAGGACTAGGCATGCCAATGAGCAGTTCTTC	CASSARTRHANEQFF
-	TRBV7-2	TRBJ2-3	many	TGTGCCAGCAGCTTGTGGGTAGATACGCAGTATTTT	CASSLWVDTQYF
-	TRBV2	TRBJ1-1	many	TGTGCCAGCAAAGGGTGGCAGGGATCCACTGAAGCTTTCTTT	CASKGWQGSTEAFF
TRBD1	TRBV5-6	TRBJ2-2	many	TGTGCCAGCAGCATCGACAGGGGGCGATTCACCGGGGAGCTGTTTTTT	CASSIDRGRFTGELFF
TRBD2	TRBV11-1	TRBJ2-1	many	TGTGCCAGCAGCGAAAGACTAGCGGGAGAGGGCAATGAGCAGTTCTTC	CASSERLAGEGNEQFF